The TCR beta chain under discussion was sequenced for a study of shared clonotypes between healthy human individuals. For the study at large: Donors consisted of two women and a few men between 18 and 49.

Germline V gene lookup returns CDR1 MGHRA and CDR2 YSYEKL. The CDR3 runs to 17 residues. V shed 1 base, J shed 6 bases, and the junction held 12 bases outside the gene matches. Assay: immunoSEQ multiplex PCR; the TCRdb copy retains only in-frame clones and omits some. The sample lists roughly 1,800,000 clones, less than 95% occurring once. Points on this clone: As yet, its antigen is unknown.

In the naive CD8 group, cells lacked CD45RO and were positively selected for CCR7, so terminally differentiated effector memory CD45RA+ cells were left out. Study results and caveats: The study found roughly 5% of naive CD4 clonotypes shared across four donors.

This receptor was identified in a man aged 18 to 29 in good health. Sequencing was done on a sample of naive CD8+ T cells sorted from blood. This sequence joins TRBV4-1 and TRBJ2-1; 7 bases fit TRBD2. CDR3 sequence reads: CASSQGGWEGLRNEQFF. For the CDR3, the DNA is TGCGCCAGCAGCCAAGGTGGGTGGGAGGGCCTTCGCAATGAGCAGTTCTTC.